This note documents a single T cell receptor (beta chain) sequence. What antigen it recognizes has not been identified. No much larger clone exists at a distance of one base, and base qualities are not known. The CDR3, from cysteine to phenylalanine, totals 17 residues. Only the CDR3 part of the read is kept: 51 bases, read in frame from the first base. V trim: 3 bases; J trim: 0 bases; unmatched bases: 7. The CDR1 and CDR2 encoded by the germline V gene are SGHDT and YYEEEE. The data derive from a study of blood T cells in healthy people across ages (dated by TCRdb to the mid-2010s). Turning to the overall study: In model experiments, roughly one uniquely barcoded TCR beta cDNA molecule per two T cells was captured by template switching. The study measured age-related changes in TCR beta repertoire diversity using deep sequencing normalized with unique cDNA molecular identifiers. The donors were divided into four age groups: young (average approximately 15 years), middle-aged (roughly 42), aged (about 60) and long-lived (82). For two donors (one aged 18 to 30 and one aged 80 or older), the study analyzed two additional independent replicas of 1 million unique cDNA reads from the same blood draw. Overall study results and their limits: Observed TCR beta diversity per million T cells fell roughly linearly with age, and a significant reduction was already apparent by age approximately 41. Bulk unsorted PBMC profiling prevented conclusive comparison of naive and antigen-experienced compartments. The long-lived group showed more naive CD4+ T cells, fewer expanded clones and increased TCR diversity than the aged group, suggesting age selection. Observed TCR beta diversity correlated strongly with the percentage of naive T cells measured by flow cytometry. Estimates of total diversity based on one million sequenced T cells were considered lower bounds and underestimates. Because the CMV infection status of the donors was unknown, age-related changes in expanded clonotypes may potentially have been confounded.

Preparation of the library involved 5' RACE. The sequencer listed for this sample is Illumina HiSeq 2500. A second PCR of roughly 7 to 11 cycles was run with a J-beta primer mix and a sample-barcoded 5' primer. Each TCR beta cDNA molecule received a unique molecular identifier from a template-switch 5' adaptor carrying 12 random nucleotides. Each sample yielded at least 2.5 million CDR3-containing paired-end reads. The Mint cDNA synthesis kit, primed by a TRBC-specific oligonucleotide, was used to synthesize first-strand cDNA from all RNA. Following uracil-DNA glycosylase treatment, all cDNA underwent a first 18-cycle PCR with the universal primers M1SS and BC2_uni_R. Regarding the original processing steps: For normalization, 1 million high-quality reads, each with a distinct molecular identifier, were randomly selected from each sample. Instead of being binned into consensus sequences, reads that shared molecular identifiers were thrown out. MiTCR, run with a Q25 quality threshold and the strictest error-elimination algorithm, handled CDR3 identification, clonotype clustering and error correction. A nonparametric unseen species model with Euler transformation was used to estimate lower-bound total TCR beta diversity. Using fastp at Q25 and MiXCR, TCRdb reprocessed the public reads and kept productive beta chains. Every distinct CDR3 protein forms one entry, paired with its most common genes and DNA. TCRdb's processing, not the authors' own work, is the source of the V and J calls. For this sample the table gives 750,000 to 1,000,000 distinct CDR3 sequences, of which roughly 28% were detected only once. Roughly 10% of the sample is in the top ten clones.

Donors were a few dozen systemically healthy Caucasian individuals from Russia aged roughly 6 to 100 years. About 10 milliliters of peripheral blood were collected from each donor into EDTA-treated Vacutainer tubes. Ficoll-Paque density-gradient centrifugation was used to isolate PBMCs, with at least 7 million obtained per sample. Trizol reagent was used to extract total RNA from the PBMCs, yielding at least 6 micrograms per sample. For every donor, flow cytometry on a PBMC aliquot measured the percentage of naive CD45RAhigh/CD27high T cells. These data were also filed under a second study, of T cells of mothers and their children. As the second publication notes: Nine systemically healthy Caucasian individuals served as donors, namely three mothers together with their six children. cDNA synthesis consumed the entire amount of extracted RNA, loaded at 1.5 ug RNA in each 15 ul reaction. In the second PCR, the M1S primer introduced both the sample barcodes and 2-4 random nucleotides. Each mother yielded over 8.5 million TCR beta CDR3 reads and each child 2.5 million to 3 million reads. Thymic selection shapes the output of TCR recombination in a similar way in related and unrelated pairs, and inherited differences have a minor effect. Normalized repertoire overlap in related mother-child pairs was always slightly higher than in unrelated mother-child pairs, but the difference was never significant. Persistent microchimeric T cell clones were not detected, at a sensitivity of approximately 98 clones per million clonotypes. Deep NGS was used in the study to compare the TCR beta repertoires of mothers and children and to look for features that separate related mother-child pairs from unrelated individuals. On average, the children were approximately 11 +/- 4 years old, while the mothers were approximately 41 +/- 4 years old. Libraries were sequenced on Illumina HiSeq 2000 with 100+100 nt paired-end reads after adapter ligation with NEBNext reagents. To avoid cross-contamination, the mother libraries and the child libraries were prepared a month apart and sequenced in separate runs. For each donor, between about 450,000 and 2,300,000 distinct TCR beta clonotypes were identified. Naive TCR beta clonotypes were estimated from low-frequency clonotypes matched to each donor's FACS-determined naive share, without sorting.

Sequencing was done on a sample of blood. The sequence came from a woman between 35 and 50 years old in good health. This chain joins TRBV5-6 to TRBJ2-3, and TRBD2 aligns with 10 junction nucleotides. CDR3 reads: CASSSYSGRPSTDTQYF. At the DNA level, the sequence is TGTGCCAGCAGCTCCTATAGCGGGAGGCCTAGCACAGATACGCAGTATTTT.